This T cell receptor beta chain was obtained from a study of response to subunit inactivated influenza vaccine. Study-level results: Authors suggested that a seasonal influenza vaccination recruits few new T cells each time.

TCRdb called the RT-PCR reads again in MiXCR, with one record for every CDR3 protein. The profile shows around 300,000 distinct CDR3 sequences, 22% of them singletons. V shed 5 bases and J shed 1 base, with 5 bases lying between them. CDR3 size: 12 residues. CDR1 SGHTA and CDR2 FQGNSA come from the germline V gene. In this sample, this clonotype turned up many times. Its antigen remains unknown. The origin of this receptor is a man between 50 and 75 years old who received an inactivated influenza vaccine. The input for sequencing was PBMCs from blood, taken 21 months after vaccination. The rearrangement joins TRBV7-2 to TRBJ1-1; no reliable D call. The CDR3 region has the DNA TGTGCCAGCAGCCGTCAGAACACTGAAGCTTTCTTT. It codes for CASSRQNTEAFF.